The 14 T cell receptor beta chains below all came from one sample that was sequenced in a study of cytotoxic CD8 clonotypes in ibrutinib-treated CLL. Sequencing was performed with immunoSEQ multiplex PCR; in TCRdb, only in-frame clones are kept and a portion is missing. The profile shows 200,000 to 250,000 clones, roughly 73% of them singletons. The source was PBMCs, collected after 12 months of ibrutinib treatment. These receptors all stem from a human donor with chronic lymphocytic leukemia.

The chain employs TRBV5-6 and TRBJ2-1; TRBD2 aligns across 7 bases. This CDR3 has 14 residues. V lost 4 bases, J lost 4 bases, and 5 bases stayed unmatched. Germline V gene lookup returns CDR1 SGHDT and CDR2 YYEEEE. CDR3 amino acids: CASSGLAAYNEQFF. The CDR3 DNA follows: TGTGCCAGCAGCGGGCTAGCGGCATACAATGAGCAGTTCTTC.

This clone was found once. The rearrangement uses TRBV6-5 and TRBJ2-7; 10 nucleotides agree with TRBD1. Germline values: CDR1 MNHEY, CDR2 SVGAGI. This CDR3 contains 13 residues. J lost 3 bases, V lost 7 bases, and 3 bases had no gene match. CDR3 nucleotide sequence: TGTGCCAGCACCGGGGACAGGGGCTACGAGCAGTACTTC. Translated: CASTGDRGYEQYF.

The chain carries TRBV7-9 and TRBJ2-7, with 16 bases matching TRBD2. Germline assignment: CDR1 SEHNR and CDR2 FQNEAQ (reference sequence). V was clipped by 9 bases and J by 2 bases; unmatched bases: 10. This CDR3 comprises 17 residues. CDR3 DNA: TGTGCCAGTGCCGGGACTAGCGGGAGGGCGGGGGCCTACGAGCAGTACTTC. Protein sequence: CASAGTSGRAGAYEQYF.

The V and J genes are TRBV19 and TRBJ2-6; D unresolved. Germline V CDR1 and CDR2: LNHDA, SQIVND (reference sequence). The CDR3 extends over 15 amino acids. Trimming took 5 bases from V and 0 from J, leaving 8 bases between them. The DNA of the CDR3 is TGTGCCAGTAGTGAAGTCGTCTCTGGGGCCAACGTCCTGACTTTC. Protein sequence: CASSEVVSGANVLTF. Looking up the rest from reference TRBV19 and TRBJ2-6 gives the full variable domain: DGGITQSPKYLFRKEGQNVTLSCEQNLNHDAMYWYRQDPGQGLRLIYYSQIVNDFQKGDIAEGYSVSREKKESFPLTVTSAQKNPTAFYLCASSEVVSGANVLTFGAGSRLTVL.

This chain links TRBV4-2 with TRBJ2-5; 8 nucleotides agree with TRBD2. The V gene's germline CDR1 is LGHNA and CDR2 YNFKEQ. The CDR3 contains 16 residues. Germline trimming cut 2 bases from V and 5 bases from J; bases unmatched to any gene: 10. CDR3: CASSQYPGLERETQYF. The CDR3 region has the DNA TGTGCCAGCAGCCAATACCCGGGACTAGAGAGGGAGACCCAGTACTTC.

This clone was seen a handful of times. The CDR3 coding sequence is TGTGCCAGCAGCTTAGCGTCGGGGGGTCTAGCCGGGGAGCTGTTTTTT. Its translation is CASSLASGGLAGELFF. V is TRBV7-9 and J is TRBJ2-2, with 7 bases identical to TRBD2. The CDR3 consists of 16 residues. In germline, CDR1 is SEHNR, CDR2 FQNEAQ (reference sequence). Trimming removed 0 bases from V and 6 bases from J; junction bases left unmatched: 7.

The chain has TRBV18 and TRBJ2-5; D unresolved. The germline CDR1 and CDR2 sequences are KGHSH and LQKENI. The ends were cut back, 3 bases at V and 5 bases at J, with 13 bases in the middle. The CDR3 runs 14 residues. CDR3 amino acids: CASSPDGPGETQYF. In DNA form, the CDR3 reads TGTGCCAGCTCACCGGACGGACCCGGGGAGACCCAGTACTTC.

The chain is built from TRBV9 and TRBJ2-3; D unresolved. The length of the CDR3 is 14 residues. The ends were cut back, 2 bases at V and 2 bases at J, with 9 bases in the middle. Germline V gives CDR1 SGDLS, CDR2 YYNGEE. The CDR3 DNA reads TGTGCCAGCAGCGTCAACCCCGTCACAGATACGCAGTATTTT. Translation: CASSVNPVTDTQYF. The full variable domain, completed using reference TRBV9 and TRBJ2-3, is DSGVTQTPKHLITATGQRVTLRCSPRSGDLSVYWYQQSLDQGLQFLIQYYNGEERAKGNILERFSAQQFPDLHSELNLSSLELGDSALYFCASSVNPVTDTQYFGPGTRLTVL.

This clone has more than one count but fewer than ten. V and J are TRBV13 and TRBJ1-1, with D unclear. The CDR3 has 15 amino acids. V shed 1 base and J shed 1 base, with 10 bases lying between them. The germline CDR1 and CDR2 sequences are PRHDT and FYEKMQ (reference sequence). DNA for the CDR3: TGTGCCAGCAGCTTAGAGGGCAGCTCGAACACTGAAGCTTTCTTT. This sequence encodes CASSLEGSSNTEAFF. Looking up the rest from reference TRBV13 and TRBJ1-1 gives the full variable domain: AAGVIQSPRHLIKEKRETATLKCYPIPRHDTVYWYQQGPGQDPQFLISFYEKMQSDKGSIPDRFSAQQFSDYHSELNMSSLELGDSALYFCASSLEGSSNTEAFFGQGTRLTVV.

The table lists this clone with a few counts. The chain joins TRBV2 to TRBJ1-5; D possibly corresponds to TRBD1 (5 bases). This CDR3 contains 14 residues. Germline CDR1 SNHLY, CDR2 FYNNEI. With 4 bases removed from V and 2 bases from J, the gap between germline ends came to 9 bases. CDR3 sequence: CASSAQGGNQPQHF. Written as DNA, the CDR3 is TGTGCCAGCAGTGCGCAGGGAGGCAATCAGCCCCAGCATTTT.

This chain links TRBV14 with TRBJ2-5; 11 positions agree with TRBD2. The CDR3 consists of 18 residues. V trimming: 0 bases; J trimming: 0 bases; junction bases outside the gene matches: 6. CDR1 SGHDN and CDR2 FVKESK come from the germline V gene. The CDR3 coding sequence is TGTGCCAGCAGCCAAGATGAGACTAGCGGGGTATACCAAGAGACCCAGTACTTC. This sequence encodes CASSQDETSGVYQETQYF.

CDR3 nucleotides: TGTGCCAGCAGCCTGGGGCCAAACACCGGGGAGCTGTTTTTT. It encodes CASSLGPNTGELFF. The chain recombines TRBV5-6 with TRBJ2-2; D is perhaps TRBD1 (5 bases). The germline V gene encodes CDR1 SGHDT and CDR2 YYEEEE. The CDR3 extends over 14 amino acids. V was shortened by 4 bases and J by 2 bases, with 9 bases between the two germline ends.

This chain links TRBV6-5 with TRBJ1-1; no clear D gene. V was cut by 5 bases and J by 0 bases, with 10 bases left in between. CDR1 is MNHEY, CDR2 SVGAGI, per germline. The CDR3 is 14 amino acids. The CDR3 here is CASSPRTVNTEAFF. In DNA, the CDR3 is TGTGCCAGCAGTCCTCGGACGGTGAACACTGAAGCTTTCTTT.

The chain is built from TRBV10-3 and TRBJ2-3; TRBD1 matches 11 bases. Germline V gene data show CDR1 as ENHRY and CDR2 as SYGVKD. J was trimmed by 5 bases and V by 10 bases; bases with no gene match: 11. This CDR3 has 15 residues. The CDR3 here is CATSGQGAVKDTQYF. CDR3 DNA sequence: TGTGCCACCTCCGGACAGGGGGCCGTAAAAGATACGCAGTATTTT.